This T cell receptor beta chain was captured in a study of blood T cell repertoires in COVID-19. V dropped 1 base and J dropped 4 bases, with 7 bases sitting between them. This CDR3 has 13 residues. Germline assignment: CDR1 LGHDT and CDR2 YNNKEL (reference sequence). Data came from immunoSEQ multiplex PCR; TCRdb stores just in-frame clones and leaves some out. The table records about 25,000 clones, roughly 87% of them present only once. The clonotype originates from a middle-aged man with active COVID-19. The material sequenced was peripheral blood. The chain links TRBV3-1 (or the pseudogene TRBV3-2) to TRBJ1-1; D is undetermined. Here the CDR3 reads CASSQGRLTEAFF. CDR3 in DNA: TGTGCCAGCAGCCAAGGGCGGCTCACTGAAGCTTTCTTT.